These T cell receptor beta chains were read from a single sample in a study of human T cells and chemical hapten exposure. Each CDR3 protein is one row after TCRdb ran MiXCR on the RACE reads. The table has 95,000 to 150,000 distinct CDR3 sequences, approximately 10% seen once. The source was whole blood, collected in connection with sensitization to the hapten diphenylcyclopropenone (DPC). These receptors all come from a woman aged 50 to 60 with alopecia areata. Some clones in this sample may be carry-over from other donors' samples. CDR3s include the opening cysteine and the closing phenylalanine or tryptophan. Fields, in order: D gene, J gene, V gene, clone size, CDR3 length, CDR3 DNA, CDR3 protein. The D gene is left open where the match is weak. The size entry is marked missing in some rows and otherwise reads once, few, many or a size class.

NA,TRBJ2-7,TRBV7-2,many,14,TGTGCCAGCAGCTTAGAACCGTCCCCCTACGAGCAGTACTTC,CASSLEPSPYEQYF
TRBD1,TRBJ1-4,TRBV5-1,NA,15,TGCGCCAGCAGCAACCGACAGGGGGGAAGTGAAAAACTGTTTTTT,CASSNRQGGSEKLFF
TRBD2,TRBJ2-1,TRBV7-2,few,15,TGTGCCAGCAGCTATACTAGCGGGTCCTACAATGAGCAGTTCTTC,CASSYTSGSYNEQFF
TRBD1,TRBJ2-7,TRBV7-2,many,13,TGTGCCAGCAGCTTATCCCGGGACAGCGAGCAGTACTTC,CASSLSRDSEQYF
NA,TRBJ1-1,TRBV6-5,NA,14,TGTGCCAGCAGTTACTCGACAGCCCGCACTGAAGCTTTCTTT,CASSYSTARTEAFF
TRBD1,TRBJ2-7,TRBV20-1,NA,14,TGCAGTGCTAAGGGACAGGGGCCTTCGTACGAGCAGTACTTC,CSAKGQGPSYEQYF
TRBD2,TRBJ2-1,TRBV12-3/TRBV12-4,NA,14,TGTGCCAGCAGGGCGGGAGTTTCCTACAATGAGCAGTTCTTC,CASRAGVSYNEQFF
TRBD1,TRBJ1-1,TRBV5-1,few,16,TGCGCCAGCAGCTTTGCGCCGGGACAGGGCGCCAGAAAAGCTTTCTTT,CASSFAPGQGARKAFF
NA,TRBJ1-5,TRBV7-9,many,12,TGTGCCAGCAGCTTAGCTGACCAGCCCCAGCATTTT,CASSLADQPQHF
TRBD1,TRBJ1-1,TRBV5-8,NA,15,TGTGCCAGCGCTACCGACAGGGGGCGAGGCACTGAAGCTTTCTTT,CASATDRGRGTEAFF
TRBD2,TRBJ2-1,TRBV12-3/TRBV12-4,many,14,TGTGCCAGCAGACTAGCGGGAGGGCCAAATGAGCAGTTCTTC,CASRLAGGPNEQFF
NA,TRBJ1-6,TRBV27,many,14,TGTGCCAGCAGTTTAAGGGAGGCAGGTTCACCCCTCCACTTT,CASSLREAGSPLHF
NA,TRBJ1-1,TRBV5-4,few,14,TGTGCCAGCAGCTTGCAATTCATGAACACTGAAGCTTTCTTT,CASSLQFMNTEAFF
TRBD1,TRBJ1-1,TRBV3-1,NA,13,TGTGCCAGCAGCCAGACAGGACAGGGTGAAGCTTTCTTT,CASSQTGQGEAFF
NA,TRBJ2-2,TRBV5-1,few,13,TGCGCCAGCGAGGCGGAGAACACCGGGGAGCTGTTTTTT,CASEAENTGELFF
TRBD2,TRBJ2-1,TRBV4-2,NA,15,TGTGCCAGCAGCCTTACTAGCGGGGCCTCCTCTGAGCAGTTCTTC,CASSLTSGASSEQFF
TRBD2,TRBJ2-3,TRBV12-3/TRBV12-4,NA,14,TGTGCCAGCACTTTTAGCGGGGGGAGGAATACGCAGTATTTT,CASTFSGGRNTQYF
NA,TRBJ2-1,TRBV3-1,NA,16,TGTGCCAGCAGCCAAGAAATTGGGGCAGGGTACAATGAGCAGTTCTTC,CASSQEIGAGYNEQFF
NA,TRBJ1-2,TRBV28,many,14,TGTGCCAGCAGTCCGGGGGGCACCTACTATGGCTACACCTTC,CASSPGGTYYGYTF
NA,TRBJ2-1,TRBV29-1,few,13,TGCAGCGTTTCATCGGCGTCCTACAATGAGCAGTTCTTC,CSVSSASYNEQFF
TRBD2,TRBJ2-7,TRBV20-1,NA,15,TGCAGTGCTCTTGGGGGCGGGGGGAGCTCCTACGAGCAGTACTTC,CSALGGGGSSYEQYF
NA,TRBJ2-3,TRBV20-1,many,14,TGCAGTGCCTCACTTGGGTTACGCACAGATACGCAGTATTTT,CSASLGLRTDTQYF
NA,TRBJ1-1,TRBV20-1,once,13,TGCAGTGCTAGATCGAGTGGGAACACTGAAGCTTTCTTT,CSARSSGNTEAFF
NA,TRBJ1-2,TRBV5-1,NA,15,TGCGCCAGCAGCTCCACCCCCGGGACGATCTATGGCTACACCTTC,CASSSTPGTIYGYTF
TRBD2,TRBJ2-3,TRBV20-1,many,15,TGCAGTGCTAGAGATGTTAGCGGGAATTCAGATACGCAGTATTTT,CSARDVSGNSDTQYF
NA,TRBJ2-3,TRBV28,many,14,TGTGCCAGCAGTCAGACAGCGTGGGGGGATACGCAGTATTTT,CASSQTAWGDTQYF
TRBD1,TRBJ1-1,TRBV28,few,14,TGTGCCAGCCAAGAGGGGGCAGGGAACACTGAAGCTTTCTTT,CASQEGAGNTEAFF
NA,TRBJ2-1,TRBV20-1,many,11,TGCAGTGCCTTGGCGTACAATGAGCAGTTCTTC,CSALAYNEQFF
NA,TRBJ1-2,TRBV28,few,14,TGTGCCAGCAGTTTGATTGGGGGAACGGGCGGCTACACCTTC,CASSLIGGTGGYTF
NA,TRBJ2-1,TRBV2,NA,12,TGTGCCAGCCCCCTGAATAGCAATGAGCAGTTCTTC,CASPLNSNEQFF
TRBD2,TRBJ2-2,TRBV11-2,NA,16,TGTGCCAGCAGCTTAGATCGGAGCAGCGGGGGGGGGGAGCTGTTTTTT,CASSLDRSSGGGELFF
TRBD1,TRBJ2-7,TRBV12-3/TRBV12-4,NA,13,TGTGCCAGCGGCCCGACAGGGCACTACGAGCAGTACTTC,CASGPTGHYEQYF
NA,TRBJ1-5,TRBV7-6,many,14,TGTGCCAGCAGCTCGGCCACAGGGTTGCAGCCCCAGCATTTT,CASSSATGLQPQHF
NA,TRBJ2-7,TRBV6-1,few,14,TGTGCCAGCAGTGATAATGGGGAATTCGACGAGCAGTACTTC,CASSDNGEFDEQYF
TRBD2,TRBJ2-1,TRBV10-3,NA,14,TGTGCCATCAGTGAGGACTGGACTAGCGATGAGCAGTTCTTC,CAISEDWTSDEQFF
NA,TRBJ1-1,TRBV18,NA,15,TGTGCCAGCTCTCCCTCGACGCCGTCGGGCACTGAAGCTTTCTTT,CASSPSTPSGTEAFF
NA,TRBJ1-1,TRBV18,NA,15,TGTGCCAGCTCACCGGCGAGAGATTGGAACACTGAAGCTTTCTTT,CASSPARDWNTEAFF
TRBD2,TRBJ2-3,TRBV6-2/TRBV6-3,NA,18,TGTGCCAGCAGCAACCCCGGATCTACTAGCGGGATTGCAGATACGCAGTATTTT,CASSNPGSTSGIADTQYF
TRBD2,TRBJ2-1,TRBV29-1,NA,14,TGCAGCCCAACGCCACTAGCGGGGGGCAATGAGCAGTTCTTC,CSPTPLAGGNEQFF
NA,TRBJ2-7,TRBV7-6,many,13,TGTGCCAGCAGCTCCTTGGGTGCGGACGAGCAGTACTTC,CASSSLGADEQYF
TRBD1,TRBJ1-5,TRBV12-3/TRBV12-4,NA,15,TGTGCCAGCAGTTTGGGGCAGGGGGCGTTGCAGCCCCAGCATTTT,CASSLGQGALQPQHF
NA,TRBJ2-3,TRBV7-9,many,14,TGTGCCAGCAGCTTAACGGGGTCCACAGATACGCAGTATTTT,CASSLTGSTDTQYF
TRBD1,TRBJ1-1,TRBV7-8,NA,16,TGTGCCAGCAGCTTAGGATTAGGACAGGGCGGTACTGAAGCTTTCTTT,CASSLGLGQGGTEAFF
NA,TRBJ2-5,TRBV12-3/TRBV12-4,NA,12,TGTGCCAGCAGTTCGCAGGGGGAGACCCAGTACTTC,CASSSQGETQYF
NA,TRBJ1-4,TRBV2,NA,13,TGTGCCCAGAGTCTTGCAACTAATGAAAAACTGTTTTTT,CAQSLATNEKLFF
NA,TRBJ2-3,TRBV12-3/TRBV12-4,NA,11,TGTGCCAGCAGTTGGAAGGATACGCAGTATTTT,CASSWKDTQYF
TRBD1,TRBJ1-4,TRBV12-3/TRBV12-4,many,17,TGTGCCAGCAGCCGGGGGACAGGGGGCGCCTCCGATGAAAAACTGTTTTTT,CASSRGTGGASDEKLFF
TRBD1,TRBJ2-7,TRBV11-1,few,12,TGTGCCAGCAGAGAACGACAGGGGTTTTGGTACTTC,CASRERQGFWYF
NA,TRBJ2-5,TRBV14,NA,14,TGTGCCAGCAGCGTAGGAAGCGGGTACAAGACCCAGTACTTC,CASSVGSGYKTQYF
TRBD1,TRBJ1-5,TRBV20-1,many,14,TGCAGTGCTAGAGCGGCAGGGGGCGTTCAGCCCCAGCATTTT,CSARAAGGVQPQHF
TRBD2,TRBJ2-7,TRBV6-2/TRBV6-3,NA,15,TGTGCCAGCAGTCGCGAGCGGGAGTTACCCTACGAGCAGTACTTC,CASSRERELPYEQYF
TRBD2,TRBJ2-2,TRBV12-3/TRBV12-4,many,15,TGTGCCAGCAGTTTTGCGGGACTATACACCGGGGAGCTGTTTTTT,CASSFAGLYTGELFF
NA,TRBJ2-7,TRBV4-1,few,12,TGCGCCAGCAGCCAGACAGGAGGCGAGCAGTACTTC,CASSQTGGEQYF